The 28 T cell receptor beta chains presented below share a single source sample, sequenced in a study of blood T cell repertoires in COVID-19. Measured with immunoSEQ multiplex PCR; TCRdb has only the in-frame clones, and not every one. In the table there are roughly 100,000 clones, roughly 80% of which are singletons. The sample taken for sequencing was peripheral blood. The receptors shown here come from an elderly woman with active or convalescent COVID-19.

The CDR3 sequence is CASSPTEQALYEQYF. CDR3 DNA: TGCGCCAGCAGCCCGACGGAGCAAGCCCTCTACGAGCAGTACTTC. V gene TRBV10-2 combines with J gene TRBJ2-7; D gene unclear. Trimming cost V 6 bases and J 3 bases, with 18 bases left between them. Germline V gives CDR1 WSHSY, CDR2 SAAADI. CDR3 length equals 15 residues.

The CDR3 nucleotides read TGTGCCAGCAGCAGAGCGGGGGGATCGCGGTACGAGCAGTACTTC. This translates into CASSRAGGSRYEQYF. The V gene is TRBV7-2, the J gene TRBJ2-7; 9 bases fit TRBD2. Germline CDR1 is SGHTA and CDR2 is FQGNSA. This CDR3 contains 15 residues. V lost 5 bases and J lost 4; bases outside the gene matches: 9.

The DNA for the CDR3 is TGTGCCACCAGTGACCCAGGGGGCCGCGGCTACACCTTC. Translated, it gives CATSDPGGRGYTF. This rearrangement joins TRBV24-1 to TRBJ1-2; 8 bases line up with TRBD1. V lost 4 bases and J lost 8; bases outside the gene matches: 5. Germline loops: CDR1 KGHDR, CDR2 SFDVKD. The CDR3 has 13 residues.

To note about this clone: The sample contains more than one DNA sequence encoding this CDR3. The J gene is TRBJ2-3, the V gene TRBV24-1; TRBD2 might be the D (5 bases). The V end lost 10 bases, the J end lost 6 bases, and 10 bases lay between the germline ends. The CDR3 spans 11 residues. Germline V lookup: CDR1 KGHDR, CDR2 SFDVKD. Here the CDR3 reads CATASGDTQYF. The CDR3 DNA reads TGTGCCACTGCAAGCGGTGATACGCAGTATTTT.

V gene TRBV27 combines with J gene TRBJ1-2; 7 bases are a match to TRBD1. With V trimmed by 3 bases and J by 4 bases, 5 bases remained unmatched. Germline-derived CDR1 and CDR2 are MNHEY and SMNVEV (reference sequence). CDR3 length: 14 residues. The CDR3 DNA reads TGTGCCAGCAGTTTTAGGGACAGTCGCTATGGCTACACCTTC. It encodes CASSFRDSRYGYTF.

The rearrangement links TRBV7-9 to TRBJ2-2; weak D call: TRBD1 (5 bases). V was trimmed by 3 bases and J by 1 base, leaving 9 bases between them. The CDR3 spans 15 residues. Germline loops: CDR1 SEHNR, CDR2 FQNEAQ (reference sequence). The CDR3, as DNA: TGTGCCAGCAGCTTCGCCCAGGGGAACACCGGGGAGCTGTTTTTT. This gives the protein CASSFAQGNTGELFF.

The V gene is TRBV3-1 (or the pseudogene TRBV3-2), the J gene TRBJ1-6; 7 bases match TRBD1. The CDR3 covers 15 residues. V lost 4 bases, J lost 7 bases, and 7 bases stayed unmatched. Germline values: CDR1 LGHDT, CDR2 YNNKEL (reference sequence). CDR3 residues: CASSLGGAGNSPLHF. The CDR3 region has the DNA TGTGCCAGCAGCCTAGGGGGCGCCGGAAATTCACCCCTCCACTTT.

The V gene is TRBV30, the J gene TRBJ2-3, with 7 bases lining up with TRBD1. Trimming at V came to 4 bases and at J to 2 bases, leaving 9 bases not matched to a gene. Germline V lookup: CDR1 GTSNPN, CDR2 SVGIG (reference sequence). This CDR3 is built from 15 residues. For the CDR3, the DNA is TGTGCCTGGACCCAAGGGACAGCTTACACAGATACGCAGTATTTT. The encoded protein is CAWTQGTAYTDTQYF. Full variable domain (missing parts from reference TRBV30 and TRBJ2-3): SQTIHQWPATLVQPVGSPLSLECTVEGTSNPNLYWYRQAAGRGLQLLFYSVGIGQISSEVPQNLSASRPQDRQFILSSKKLLLSDSGFYLCAWTQGTAYTDTQYFGPGTRLTVL.

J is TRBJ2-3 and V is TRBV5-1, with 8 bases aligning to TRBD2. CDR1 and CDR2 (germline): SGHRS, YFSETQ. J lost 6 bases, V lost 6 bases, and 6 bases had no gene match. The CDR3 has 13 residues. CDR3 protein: CASNLAGMDTQYF. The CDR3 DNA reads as TGCGCCAGCAACCTAGCGGGTATGGATACGCAGTATTTT.

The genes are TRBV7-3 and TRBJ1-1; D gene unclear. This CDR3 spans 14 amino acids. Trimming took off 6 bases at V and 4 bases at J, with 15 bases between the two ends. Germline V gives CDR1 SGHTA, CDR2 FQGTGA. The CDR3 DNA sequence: TGTGCCAGCAGTCCTGGGATAGCGGGCACTGAAGCTTTCTTT. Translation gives CASSPGIAGTEAFF.

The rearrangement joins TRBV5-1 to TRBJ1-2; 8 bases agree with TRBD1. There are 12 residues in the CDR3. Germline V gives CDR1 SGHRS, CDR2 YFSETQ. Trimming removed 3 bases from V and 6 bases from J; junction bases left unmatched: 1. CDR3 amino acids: CASSSTGDGYTF. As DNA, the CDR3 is TGCGCCAGCAGCTCGACAGGGGATGGCTACACCTTC.

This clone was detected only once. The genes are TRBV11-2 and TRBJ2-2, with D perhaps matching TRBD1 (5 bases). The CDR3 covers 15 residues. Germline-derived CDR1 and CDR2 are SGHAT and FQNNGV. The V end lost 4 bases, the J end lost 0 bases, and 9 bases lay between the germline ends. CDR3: CASSSTGSNTGELFF. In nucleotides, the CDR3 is TGTGCCAGCAGCTCAACAGGTTCGAACACCGGGGAGCTGTTTTTT. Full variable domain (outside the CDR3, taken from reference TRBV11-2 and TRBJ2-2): EAGVAQSPRYKIIEKRQSVAFWCNPISGHATLYWYQQILGQGPKLLIQFQNNGVVDDSQLPKDRFSAERLKGVDSTLKIQPAKLEDSAVYLCASSSTGSNTGELFFGEGSRLTVL.

The CDR3 DNA sequence: TGCGCCAGCAGCTTAAGAGAGACAACCTCTGGAAACACCATATATTTT. Translated: CASSLRETTSGNTIYF. The rearrangement joins TRBV5-1 to TRBJ1-3; D is unclear. Germline loops: CDR1 SGHRS, CDR2 YFSETQ. The CDR3 consists of 16 residues. Trimming removed 2 bases from V and 0 bases from J, with 12 bases in between.

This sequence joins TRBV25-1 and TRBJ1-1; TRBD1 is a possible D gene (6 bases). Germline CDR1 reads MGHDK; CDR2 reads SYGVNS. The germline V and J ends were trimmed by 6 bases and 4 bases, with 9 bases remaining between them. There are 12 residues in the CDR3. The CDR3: CASSQGGTEAFF. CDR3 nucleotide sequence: TGTGCCAGCAGCCAAGGGGGCACTGAAGCTTTCTTT.

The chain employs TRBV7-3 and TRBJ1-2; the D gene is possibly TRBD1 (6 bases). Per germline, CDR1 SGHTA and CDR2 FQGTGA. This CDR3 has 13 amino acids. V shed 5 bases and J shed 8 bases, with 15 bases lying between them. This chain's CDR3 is CASSKNRESGYTF. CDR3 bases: TGTGCCAGCAGCAAAAACAGGGAGTCGGGCTACACCTTC. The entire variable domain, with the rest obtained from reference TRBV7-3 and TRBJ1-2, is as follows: GAGVSQTPSNKVTEKGKYVELRCDPISGHTALYWYRQSLGQGPEFLIYFQGTGAADDSGLPNDRFFAVRPEGSVSTLKIQRTERGDSAVYLCASSKNRESGYTFGSGTRLTVV.

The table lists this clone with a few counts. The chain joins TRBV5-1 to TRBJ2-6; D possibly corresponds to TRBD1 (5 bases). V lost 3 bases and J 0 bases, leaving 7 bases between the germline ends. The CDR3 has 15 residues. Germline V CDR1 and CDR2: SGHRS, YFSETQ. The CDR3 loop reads CASSSTASGANVLTF. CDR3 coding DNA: TGCGCCAGCAGCTCGACAGCCTCTGGGGCCAACGTCCTGACTTTC.

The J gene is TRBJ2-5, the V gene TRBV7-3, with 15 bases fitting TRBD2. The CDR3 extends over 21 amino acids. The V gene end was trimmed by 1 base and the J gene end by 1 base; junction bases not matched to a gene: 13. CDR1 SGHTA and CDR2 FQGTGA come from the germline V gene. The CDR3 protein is CASSLRSIRTSGGATQETQYF. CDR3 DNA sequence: TGTGCCAGCAGCTTAAGATCAATTCGGACTAGCGGGGGGGCAACCCAAGAGACCCAGTACTTC.

In nucleotides, the CDR3 is TGCGCCAGCAGCCAAGCCCAGGGGGCCTTTAATTCACCCCTCCACTTT. This gives the protein CASSQAQGAFNSPLHF. The J gene is TRBJ1-6, the V gene TRBV4-1, with 8 bases identical to TRBD1. The junction had 5 bases not matched to a gene; V was cut back by 1 base and J by 6 bases. From germline, CDR1 is MGHRA and CDR2 YSYEKL. The CDR3 runs to 16 residues.

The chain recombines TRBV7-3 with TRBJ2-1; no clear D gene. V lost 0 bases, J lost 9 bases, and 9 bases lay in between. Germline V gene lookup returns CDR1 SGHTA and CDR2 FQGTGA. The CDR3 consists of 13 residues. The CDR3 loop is CASSLTWSSEQFF. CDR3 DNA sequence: TGTGCCAGCAGCTTAACGTGGTCGAGTGAGCAGTTCTTC.

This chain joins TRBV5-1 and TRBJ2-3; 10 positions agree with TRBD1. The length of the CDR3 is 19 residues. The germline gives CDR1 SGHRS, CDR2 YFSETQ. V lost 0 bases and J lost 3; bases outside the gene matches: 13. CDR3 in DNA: TGCGCCAGCAGCTTGGGGATTTCGGGCGACAGGGGGCGGACAGATACGCAGTATTTT. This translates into CASSLGISGDRGRTDTQYF.

CDR3 sequence reads: CASSINLDTGELFF. The CDR3 DNA reads TGTGCCAGTAGTATAAATCTAGACACCGGGGAGCTGTTTTTT. The chain joins TRBV19 to TRBJ2-2; D is unresolved. The CDR3 is 14 residues long. The germline CDR1 and CDR2 sequences are LNHDA and SQIVND (reference sequence). Trimming pared 2 bases from V and 3 bases from J, leaving 7 bases between.

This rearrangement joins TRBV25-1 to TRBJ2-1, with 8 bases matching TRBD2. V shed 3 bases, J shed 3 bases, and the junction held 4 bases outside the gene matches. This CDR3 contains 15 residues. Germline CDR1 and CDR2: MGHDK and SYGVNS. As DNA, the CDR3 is TGTGCCAGCAGTGAGGCGGGAGGCCTCTACAATGAGCAGTTCTTC. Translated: CASSEAGGLYNEQFF. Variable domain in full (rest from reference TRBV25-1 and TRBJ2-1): EADIYQTPRYLVIGTGKKITLECSQTMGHDKMYWYQQDPGMELHLIHYSYGVNSTEKGDLSSESTVSRIRTEHFPLTLESARPSHTSQYLCASSEAGGLYNEQFFGPGTRLTVL.

DNA of the CDR3: TGTGCCAGCAGACCACAGGGGGAATCACCCCTCCACTTT. It encodes CASRPQGESPLHF. V is TRBV28 and J is TRBJ1-6; 8 nucleotides align to TRBD1. CDR3 length equals 13 residues. V dropped 6 bases and J dropped 10; count of bases not matched to a gene: 5. From germline, CDR1 is MDHEN and CDR2 SYDVKM.

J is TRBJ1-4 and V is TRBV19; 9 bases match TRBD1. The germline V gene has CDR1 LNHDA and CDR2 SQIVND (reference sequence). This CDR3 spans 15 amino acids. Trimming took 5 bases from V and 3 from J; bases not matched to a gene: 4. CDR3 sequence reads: CASSLGQGSNEKLFF. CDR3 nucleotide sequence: TGTGCCAGTAGTCTGGGACAGGGCTCTAATGAAAAACTGTTTTTT.

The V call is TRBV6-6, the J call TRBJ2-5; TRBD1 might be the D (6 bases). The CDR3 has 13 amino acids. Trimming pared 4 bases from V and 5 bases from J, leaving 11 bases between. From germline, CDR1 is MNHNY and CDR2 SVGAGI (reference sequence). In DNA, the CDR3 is TGTGCCAGCAGTTCGAAGGGGGAGGAGACCCAGTACTTC. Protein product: CASSSKGEETQYF.

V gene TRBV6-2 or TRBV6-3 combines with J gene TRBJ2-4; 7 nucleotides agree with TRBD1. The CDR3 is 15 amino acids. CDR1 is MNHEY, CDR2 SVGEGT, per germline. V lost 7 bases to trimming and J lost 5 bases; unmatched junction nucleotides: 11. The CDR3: CASNPRGNSQNIQYF. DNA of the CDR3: TGTGCCAGCAACCCCAGGGGGAATTCTCAAAACATTCAGTACTTC.

The CDR3 DNA is TGTGCCAGCAGAGTACTAGGGACAACCACTGAAGCTTTCTTT. As protein: CASRVLGTTTEAFF. The rearrangement links TRBV27 to TRBJ1-1; perhaps TRBD1 as D (6 bases). This CDR3 spans 14 amino acids. Germline CDR1 and CDR2: MNHEY and SMNVEV (reference sequence). V dropped 6 bases and J dropped 4 bases, with 15 bases sitting between them.

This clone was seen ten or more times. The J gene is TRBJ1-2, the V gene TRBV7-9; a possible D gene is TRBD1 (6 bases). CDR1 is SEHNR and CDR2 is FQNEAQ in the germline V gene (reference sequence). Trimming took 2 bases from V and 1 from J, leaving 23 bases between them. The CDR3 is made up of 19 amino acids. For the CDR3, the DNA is TGTGCCAGCAGCTTAAGCCCCGTACTGAGCAGGGGACGTAACTATGGCTACACCTTC. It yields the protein CASSLSPVLSRGRNYGYTF. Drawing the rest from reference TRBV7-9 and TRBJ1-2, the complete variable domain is DTGVSQNPRHKITKRGQNVTFRCDPISEHNRLYWYRQTLGQGPEFLTYFQNEAQLEKSRLLSDRFSAERPKGSFSTLEIQRTEQGDSAMYLCASSLSPVLSRGRNYGYTFGSGTRLTVV.